This TCR beta chain is drawn from a study of shared clonotypes between healthy human individuals. Study-wide findings and caveats: Deeper or shallower sequencing was expected to change how clonotypes are shared among donors. Sampling used blood alone; tissue repertoires probably differ.

Naive CD8 isolation took CD45RO-negative cells positively selected for CCR7 and excluded terminally differentiated effector memory CD45RA+ cells. With regard to this clone: Its target is not known.

Original handling: For the immunoSEQ data, sequences were junction-only without quality scores, so filtering differed. Using immunoSEQ multiplex PCR, the repertoire was profiled, and TCRdb retains in-frame clones only, with some absent. That table gives V, J and clone size, and the DNA gave D and trimming. The table records about 2.1 million clones, roughly 93% of them present only once. V lost 4 bases to trimming and J lost 1 base, with 14 bases between them. Germline V gene lookup returns CDR1 SEHNR and CDR2 FQNEAQ (reference sequence). The CDR3 spans 16 residues. The material sequenced was naive CD8+ T cells from PBMCs. This clonotype was sampled from a man aged 18 to 29 in good health. Some clones in this sample may be carry-over from other donors' samples. The V call is TRBV7-9, the J call TRBJ1-3, with D tentatively TRBD1 (5 bases). CDR3 DNA: TGTGCCAGCAGCTCCTTGACGGAGGGGTCTGGAAACACCATATATTTT. This codes for CASSSLTEGSGNTIYF.